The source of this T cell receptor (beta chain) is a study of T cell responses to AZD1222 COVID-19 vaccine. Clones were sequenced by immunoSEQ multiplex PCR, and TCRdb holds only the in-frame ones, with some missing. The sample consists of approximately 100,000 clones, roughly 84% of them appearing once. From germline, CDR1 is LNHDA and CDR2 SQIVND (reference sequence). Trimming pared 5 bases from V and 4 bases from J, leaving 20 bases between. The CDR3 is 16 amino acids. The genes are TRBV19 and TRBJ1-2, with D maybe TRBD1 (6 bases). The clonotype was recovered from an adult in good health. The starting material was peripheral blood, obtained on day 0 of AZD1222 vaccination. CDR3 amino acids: CASSFLTGTQGYGYTF. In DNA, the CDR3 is TGTGCCAGTAGTTTTCTAACCGGGACACAGGGCTATGGCTACACCTTC.